This TCR beta chain was sequenced in a study of T cells in Graves' hyperthyroidism and ophthalmopathy. As for the study in general: The initial diagnosis was the point when peripheral blood was collected, ahead of any treatment.

Unmatched junction bases numbered 12, after V lost 5 bases and J lost 2 bases. Germline-derived CDR1 and CDR2 are SGHTA and FQGNSA. The CDR3 extends over 16 amino acids. Researchers defined stable Graves' hyperthyroidism as no ophthalmopathy progression within 18 months. Exclusions: uncontrolled infection, other autoimmune disease, pregnancy, lactation. The diagnostic basis comprised clinical symptoms, serum thyroxine and TRAb, thyroid ultrasound and orbital computed tomography. From RNA transcripts, TCR beta CDR3 regions were amplified. TCR CDR3 regions were first amplified by RT-PCR with HTBI primers. TCRdb re-derived calls from the multiplex PCR reads in MiXCR, one entry per CDR3 protein. In the table there are 750,000 to 950,000 distinct CDR3 sequences, 35% to 40% of which are singletons.

The V and J genes are TRBV7-2 and TRBJ2-7; 7 bases match TRBD2. The sequence came from a young man with Graves' hyperthyroidism. The source material was blood. Here the CDR3 reads CASSQISPSGTYEQYF. The CDR3 bases are TGTGCCAGCAGCCAAATTTCACCTAGCGGAACCTACGAGCAGTACTTC.